This TCR beta chain was recorded in a study of blood T cell repertoires in COVID-19. Looking at the study overall: COVID-19 samples from acute and convalescent phases originated in the United States, Italy and Spain. PBMCs, B-cell-depleted T cells, or T cells were the source of the cDNA or gDNA that made up the material.

This clone appeared a single time. V lost 0 bases and J lost 10, with 21 bases in between. The CDR3 has 17 residues. Per germline, CDR1 LNHNV and CDR2 YYDKDF (reference sequence). Clones were sequenced by immunoSEQ multiplex PCR, and TCRdb holds only the in-frame ones, with some missing. The sample carries tens of thousands of clones, about 88% recorded once. The TCR comes from a man aged 65 to 85 with acute or convalescent COVID-19. Sequenced sample: peripheral blood. The V call is TRBV15, the J call TRBJ1-4, with D possibly TRBD1 on 6 matching bases. The CDR3 region is CATSREGAGDRFGKLFF. The CDR3 DNA follows: TGTGCCACCAGCAGAGAAGGTGCGGGTGACAGGTTTGGAAAACTGTTTTTT.